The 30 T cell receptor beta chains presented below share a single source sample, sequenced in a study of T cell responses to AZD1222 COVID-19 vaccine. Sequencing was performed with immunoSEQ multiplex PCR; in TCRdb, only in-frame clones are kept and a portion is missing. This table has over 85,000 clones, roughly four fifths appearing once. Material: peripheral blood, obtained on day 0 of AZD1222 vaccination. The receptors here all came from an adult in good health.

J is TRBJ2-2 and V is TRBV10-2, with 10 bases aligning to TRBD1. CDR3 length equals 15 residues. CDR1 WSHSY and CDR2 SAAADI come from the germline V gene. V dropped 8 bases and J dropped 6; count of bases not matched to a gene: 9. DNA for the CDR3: TGCGCCAGCCGCCCGGGACAGGGGTTCGCCGGGGAGCTGTTTTTT. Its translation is CASRPGQGFAGELFF.

The CDR3 protein is CAIPSGRANTGELFF. The CDR3 coding sequence is TGTGCCATTCCTTCGGGCAGGGCGAACACCGGGGAGCTGTTTTTT. The chain recombines TRBV28 with TRBJ2-2, with D possibly TRBD1 on 5 matching bases. Germline loops: CDR1 MDHEN, CDR2 SYDVKM. The CDR3 loop spans 15 amino acids. V was shortened by 10 bases and J by 0 bases, with 15 bases between the two germline ends.

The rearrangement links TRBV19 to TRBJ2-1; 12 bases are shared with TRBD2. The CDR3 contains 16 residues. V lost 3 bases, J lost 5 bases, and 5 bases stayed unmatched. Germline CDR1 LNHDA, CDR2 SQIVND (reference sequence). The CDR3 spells CASSIRTSGIDNEQFF. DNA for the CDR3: TGTGCCAGTAGTATTAGGACTAGCGGGATCGACAATGAGCAGTTCTTC.

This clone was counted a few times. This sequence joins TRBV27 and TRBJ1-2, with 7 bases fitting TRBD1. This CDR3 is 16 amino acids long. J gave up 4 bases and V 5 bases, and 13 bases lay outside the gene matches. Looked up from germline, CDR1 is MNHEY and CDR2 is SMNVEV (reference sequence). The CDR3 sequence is CASSPSWDSEAYGYTF. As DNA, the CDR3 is TGTGCCAGCAGTCCCTCATGGGACAGTGAAGCCTATGGCTACACCTTC.

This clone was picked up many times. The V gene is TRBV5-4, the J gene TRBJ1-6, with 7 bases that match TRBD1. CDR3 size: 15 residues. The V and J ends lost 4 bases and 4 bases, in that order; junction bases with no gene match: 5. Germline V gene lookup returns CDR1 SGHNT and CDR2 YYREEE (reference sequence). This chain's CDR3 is CASSTGTEYNSPLHF. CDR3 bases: TGTGCCAGCAGCACGGGGACAGAGTATAATTCACCCCTCCACTTT.

Here the CDR3 DNA reads TGTGCCAGCAGTTACGCCGGGAGCCCCAACGAGCAGTACTTC. Its translation: CASSYAGSPNEQYF. The V call is TRBV6-5, the J call TRBJ2-7, with D perhaps TRBD2 (6 bases). Per germline, CDR1 MNHEY and CDR2 SVGAGI. V was trimmed by 2 bases and J by 5 bases, leaving 13 bases between them. CDR3 length: 14 amino acids.

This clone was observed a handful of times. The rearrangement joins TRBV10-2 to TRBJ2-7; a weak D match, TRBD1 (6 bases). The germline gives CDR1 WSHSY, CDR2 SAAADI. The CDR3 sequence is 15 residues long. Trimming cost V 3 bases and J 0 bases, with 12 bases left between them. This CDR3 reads CASSDPDRSSYEQYF. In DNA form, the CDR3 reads TGCGCCAGCAGTGACCCAGACAGGAGCTCCTACGAGCAGTACTTC.

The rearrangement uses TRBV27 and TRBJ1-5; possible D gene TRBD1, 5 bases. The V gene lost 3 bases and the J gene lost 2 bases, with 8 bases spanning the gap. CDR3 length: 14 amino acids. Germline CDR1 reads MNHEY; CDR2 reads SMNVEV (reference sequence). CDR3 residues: CASSFGDGNQPQHF. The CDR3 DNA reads TGTGCCAGCAGTTTTGGGGACGGCAATCAGCCCCAGCATTTT.

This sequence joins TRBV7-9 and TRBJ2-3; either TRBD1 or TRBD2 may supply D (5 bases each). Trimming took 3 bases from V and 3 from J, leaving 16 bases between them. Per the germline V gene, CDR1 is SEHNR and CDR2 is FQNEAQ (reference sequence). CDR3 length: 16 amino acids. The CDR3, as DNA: TGTGCCAGCAGCTTCGAGGGGAGACTTCCAACAGATACGCAGTATTTT. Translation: CASSFEGRLPTDTQYF. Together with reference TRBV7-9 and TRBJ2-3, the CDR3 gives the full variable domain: DTGVSQNPRHKITKRGQNVTFRCDPISEHNRLYWYRQTLGQGPEFLTYFQNEAQLEKSRLLSDRFSAERPKGSFSTLEIQRTEQGDSAMYLCASSFEGRLPTDTQYFGPGTRLTVL.

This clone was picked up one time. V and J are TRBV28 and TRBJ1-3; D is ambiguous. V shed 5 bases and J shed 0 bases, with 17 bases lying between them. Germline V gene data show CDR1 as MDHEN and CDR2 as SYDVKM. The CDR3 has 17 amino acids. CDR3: CASSPSQPLYSGNTIYF. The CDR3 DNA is TGTGCCAGCAGTCCATCCCAGCCGCTGTACTCTGGAAACACCATATATTTT.

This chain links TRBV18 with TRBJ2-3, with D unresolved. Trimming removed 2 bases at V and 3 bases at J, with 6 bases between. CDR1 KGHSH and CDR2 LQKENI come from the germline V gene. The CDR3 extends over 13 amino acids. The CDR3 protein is CASSPRMTDTQYF. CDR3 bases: TGTGCCAGCTCACCAAGGATGACAGATACGCAGTATTTT.

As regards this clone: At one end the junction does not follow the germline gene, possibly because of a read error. CDR3 coding DNA: TGTGCCAGCAGTTTGGGGACAGGGGGGCTGTTTTTT. It translates to CASSLGTGGLFF. V and J are TRBV27 and TRBJ2-2, with TRBD1 matching over 11 bases. The CDR3 totals 12 residues. The germline V gene encodes CDR1 MNHEY and CDR2 SMNVEV (reference sequence).

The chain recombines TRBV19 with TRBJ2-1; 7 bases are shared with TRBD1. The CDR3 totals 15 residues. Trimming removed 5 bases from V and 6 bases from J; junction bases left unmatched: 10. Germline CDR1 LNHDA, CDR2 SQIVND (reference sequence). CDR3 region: CASSPTPDRSNEQFF. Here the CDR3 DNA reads TGTGCCAGTAGTCCCACGCCGGACAGGAGCAATGAGCAGTTCTTC.

CDR3 nucleotide sequence: TGTGCCTGGAGTACCGACATTAGCAATCAGCCCCAGCATTTT. This encodes CAWSTDISNQPQHF. The gene calls are TRBV30 and TRBJ1-5; D is unclear. This CDR3 comprises 14 residues. Trimming took off 2 bases at V and 0 bases at J, with 8 bases between the two ends. Germline lookup yields CDR1 GTSNPN and CDR2 SVGIG (reference sequence).

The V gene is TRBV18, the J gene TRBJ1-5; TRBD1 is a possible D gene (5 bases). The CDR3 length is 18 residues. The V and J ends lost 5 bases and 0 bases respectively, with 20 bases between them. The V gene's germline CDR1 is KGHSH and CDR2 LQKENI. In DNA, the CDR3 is TGTGCCAGCTCATCCGGGGCAGAAGCCTCTTATAGCAATCAGCCCCAGCATTTT. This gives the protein CASSSGAEASYSNQPQHF.

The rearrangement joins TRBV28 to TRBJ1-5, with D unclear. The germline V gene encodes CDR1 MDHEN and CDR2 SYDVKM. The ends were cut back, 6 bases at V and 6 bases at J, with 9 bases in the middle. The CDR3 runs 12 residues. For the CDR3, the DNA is TGTGCCAGCAGAACGCTGGGTCAGCCCCAGCATTTT. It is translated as CASRTLGQPQHF.

CDR3 loop: CSAMAQGDEKLFF. In DNA form, the CDR3 reads TGCAGCGCGATGGCGCAGGGGGATGAAAAACTGTTTTTT. The chain employs TRBV29-1 and TRBJ1-4; 7 bases are shared with TRBD1. The CDR3 has 13 amino acids. Losses at the gene ends were 7 bases for V and 6 bases for J; bases not matched to a gene: 8. Germline loops: CDR1 SQVTM, CDR2 ANQGSEA. Full variable domain (missing parts from reference TRBV29-1 and TRBJ1-4): SAVISQKPSRDICQRGTSLTIQCQVDSQVTMMFWYRQQPGQSLTLIATANQGSEATYESGFVIDKFPISRPNLTFSTLTVSNMSPEDSSIYLCSAMAQGDEKLFFGSGTQLSVL.

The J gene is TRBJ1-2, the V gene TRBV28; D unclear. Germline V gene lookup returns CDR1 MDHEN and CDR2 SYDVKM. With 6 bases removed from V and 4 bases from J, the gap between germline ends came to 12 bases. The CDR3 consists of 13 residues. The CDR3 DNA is TGTGCCAGCAGCCCAGCGACGGGCTATGGCTACACCTTC. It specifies CASSPATGYGYTF.

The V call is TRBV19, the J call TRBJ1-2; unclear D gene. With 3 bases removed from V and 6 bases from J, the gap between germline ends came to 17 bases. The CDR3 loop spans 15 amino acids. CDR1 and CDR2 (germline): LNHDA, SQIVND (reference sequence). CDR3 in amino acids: CASSIFHAGNNGYTF. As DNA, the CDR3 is TGTGCCAGTAGTATCTTTCACGCCGGGAACAATGGCTACACCTTC.

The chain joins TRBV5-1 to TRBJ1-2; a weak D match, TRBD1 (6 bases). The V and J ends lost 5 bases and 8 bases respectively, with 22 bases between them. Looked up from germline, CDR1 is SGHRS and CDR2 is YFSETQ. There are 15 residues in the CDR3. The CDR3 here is CASRKTGSALPGYTF. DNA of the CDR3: TGCGCCAGCAGGAAAACAGGGAGCGCCCTCCCCGGCTACACCTTC.

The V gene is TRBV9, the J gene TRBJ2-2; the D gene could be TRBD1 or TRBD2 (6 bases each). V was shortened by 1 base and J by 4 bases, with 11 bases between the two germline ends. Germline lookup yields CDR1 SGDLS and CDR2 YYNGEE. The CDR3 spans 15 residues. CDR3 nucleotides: TGTGCCAGCAGCGTATGGGGGGCTGGCACCGGGGAGCTGTTTTTT. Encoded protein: CASSVWGAGTGELFF. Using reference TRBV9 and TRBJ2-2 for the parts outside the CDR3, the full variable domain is DSGVTQTPKHLITATGQRVTLRCSPRSGDLSVYWYQQSLDQGLQFLIQYYNGEERAKGNILERFSAQQFPDLHSELNLSSLELGDSALYFCASSVWGAGTGELFFGEGSRLTVL.

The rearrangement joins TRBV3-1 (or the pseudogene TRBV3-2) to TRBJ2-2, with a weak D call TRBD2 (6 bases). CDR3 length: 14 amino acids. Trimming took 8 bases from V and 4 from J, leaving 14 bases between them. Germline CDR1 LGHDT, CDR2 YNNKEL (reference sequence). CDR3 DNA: TGTGCCAGCGGACTAACCGGAGGCACCGGGGAGCTGTTTTTT. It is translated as CASGLTGGTGELFF.

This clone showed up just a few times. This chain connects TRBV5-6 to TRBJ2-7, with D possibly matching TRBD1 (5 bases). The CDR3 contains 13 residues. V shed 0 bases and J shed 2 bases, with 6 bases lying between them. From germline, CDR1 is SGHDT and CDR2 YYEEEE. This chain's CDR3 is CASSLARAYEQYF. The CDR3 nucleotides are TGTGCCAGCAGCTTGGCCAGGGCCTACGAGCAGTACTTC.

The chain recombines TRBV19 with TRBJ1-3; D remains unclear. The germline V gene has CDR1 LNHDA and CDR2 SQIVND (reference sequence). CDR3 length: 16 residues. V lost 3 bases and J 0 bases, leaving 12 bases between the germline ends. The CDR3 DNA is TGTGCCAGTAGTATGGGTAGGAGAAGCTCTGGAAACACCATATATTTT. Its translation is CASSMGRRSSGNTIYF.

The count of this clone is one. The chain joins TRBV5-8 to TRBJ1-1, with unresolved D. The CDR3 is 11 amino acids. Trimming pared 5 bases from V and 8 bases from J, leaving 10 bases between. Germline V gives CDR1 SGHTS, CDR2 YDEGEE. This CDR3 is CASRDAGEAFF. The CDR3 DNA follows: TGTGCCAGCAGGGATGCGGGGGAAGCTTTCTTT. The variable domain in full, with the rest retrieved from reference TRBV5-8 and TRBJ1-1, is EAGVTQSPTHLIKTRGQQATLRCSPISGHTSVYWYQQALGLGLQFLLWYDEGEERNRGNFPPRFSGRQFPNYSSELNVNALELEDSALYLCASRDAGEAFFGQGTRLTVV.

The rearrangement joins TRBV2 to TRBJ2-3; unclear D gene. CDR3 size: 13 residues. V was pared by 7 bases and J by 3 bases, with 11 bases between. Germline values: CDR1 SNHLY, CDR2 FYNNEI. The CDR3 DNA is TGTGCCAGCACAAATGGCGAGACAGATACGCAGTATTTT. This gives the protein CASTNGETDTQYF.

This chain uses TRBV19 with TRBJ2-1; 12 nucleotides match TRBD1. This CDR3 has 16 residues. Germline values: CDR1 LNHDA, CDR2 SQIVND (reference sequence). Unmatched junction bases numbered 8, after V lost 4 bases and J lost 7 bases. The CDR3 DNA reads TGTGCCAGTAGTAACGGTGGGACAGGGGGCTGGAATGAGCAGTTCTTC. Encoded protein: CASSNGGTGGWNEQFF.

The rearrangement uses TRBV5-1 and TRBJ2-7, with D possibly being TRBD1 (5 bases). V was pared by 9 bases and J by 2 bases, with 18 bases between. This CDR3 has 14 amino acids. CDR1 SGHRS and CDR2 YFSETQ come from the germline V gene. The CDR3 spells CATSIGALAYEQYF. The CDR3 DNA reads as TGCGCCACCAGTATAGGGGCCCTTGCCTACGAGCAGTACTTC.

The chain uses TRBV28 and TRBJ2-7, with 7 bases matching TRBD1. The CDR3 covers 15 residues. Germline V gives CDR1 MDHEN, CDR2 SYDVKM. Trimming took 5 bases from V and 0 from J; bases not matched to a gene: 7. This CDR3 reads CASSTGTAASYEQYF. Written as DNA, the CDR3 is TGTGCCAGCAGTACGGGGACAGCCGCCTCCTACGAGCAGTACTTC.

The CDR3 nucleotides are TGTGCCAGCAGTTACCCCGGGACACAGAATCAGCCCCAGCATTTT. As protein: CASSYPGTQNQPQHF. The chain is built from TRBV6-6 and TRBJ1-5, with D possibly matching TRBD1 (6 bases). CDR1 is MNHNY and CDR2 is SVGAGI in the germline V gene (reference sequence). Trimming left V 2 bases short and J 4 bases short, with 12 bases between. This CDR3 spans 15 amino acids.